The 10 T cell receptor beta chains in this list originate from one sample, sequenced in a study of Ad26.COV2.S vaccination and SARS-CoV-2 variants. This sample's treatment: roughly 20 received Ad26.COV2.S at low or high dose, single or two shots; 5 received placebo; per-sample allocation not given. The samples were gathered on day 63 after the first injection of vaccine or placebo. Clones were read by immunoSEQ multiplex PCR, and TCRdb kept only the in-frame ones, dropping some. The sample includes roughly 410,000 clones, approximately 83% of them seen just once. The specimen comprised peripheral blood, sampled in a trial of Ad26.COV2.S vaccine versus placebo. The receptors come from a person between 18 and 59 years old who received the Ad26.COV2.S COVID-19 vaccine or a placebo.

This chain uses TRBV4-3 with TRBJ2-5, with unresolved D. Germline-derived CDR1 and CDR2 are LGHNA and YSLEER. Trimming removed 1 base from V and 0 bases from J, with 9 bases in between. The CDR3 is 15 residues long. CDR3: CASSQGQGYQETQYF. The CDR3 DNA reads as TGCGCCAGCAGCCAAGGACAAGGGTACCAAGAGACCCAGTACTTC.

The chain uses TRBV4-1 and TRBJ2-7; D call uncertain. Germline CDR1 is MGHRA and CDR2 is YSYEKL. V was shortened by 1 base and J by 7 bases, with 8 bases between the two germline ends. The CDR3 consists of 12 residues. CDR3 bases: TGCGCCAGCAGCCAAGTCGGTGAAGAGCAGTACTTC. This translates into CASSQVGEEQYF.

This chain uses TRBV7-9 with TRBJ2-3; D uncertain. The CDR3 runs 11 residues. V dropped 8 bases and J dropped 4 bases, with 7 bases sitting between them. Germline V gives CDR1 SEHNR, CDR2 FQNEAQ (reference sequence). CDR3 sequence reads: CASGEADTQYF. For the CDR3, the DNA is TGTGCCAGCGGAGAGGCAGATACGCAGTATTTT.

This clone was seen a few times. This chain joins TRBV29-1 and TRBJ2-2; perhaps D is TRBD1 or TRBD2 (6 bases each). The CDR3 totals 14 residues. The V gene lost 7 bases and the J gene lost 4 bases, with 16 bases spanning the gap. Germline CDR1 is SQVTM and CDR2 is ANQGSEA. The CDR3 coding sequence is TGCAGCGCCCTAGAGGGGGGTTTCACCGGGGAGCTGTTTTTT. This encodes CSALEGGFTGELFF.

This clone was observed a few times. The CDR3: CARIFPSQGLFLSNQPQHF. CDR3 bases: TGTGCCAGAATTTTTCCCTCCCAGGGTCTTTTCCTAAGCAATCAGCCCCAGCATTTT. The rearrangement links TRBV7-5 to TRBJ1-5; no DNA check was done on the table's D call, TRBD1. TRBV7-5 corresponds to a pseudogene. The CDR3 length is 19 residues.

This sequence joins TRBV2 and TRBJ1-1, with 8 nucleotides matching TRBD1. The germline CDR1 and CDR2 sequences are SNHLY and FYNNEI. V dropped 11 bases and J dropped 0; count of bases not matched to a gene: 5. The CDR3 spans 13 residues. CDR3 nucleotides: TGTGCCTCCCAGGGGGCTGTGAACACTGAAGCTTTCTTT. This translates into CASQGAVNTEAFF.

This clone has just one count. The chain couples TRBV5-4 to TRBJ1-2, with no clear D. Germline CDR1 and CDR2: SGHNT and YYREEE (reference sequence). The V end lost 4 bases, the J end lost 4 bases, and 17 bases lay between the germline ends. The CDR3 has 15 residues. In DNA form, the CDR3 reads TGTGCCAGCAGCGCGGGCCCTGTTGGCGGCTATGGCTACACCTTC. It yields the protein CASSAGPVGGYGYTF. The full variable domain, its missing parts supplied by reference TRBV5-4 and TRBJ1-2, is ETGVTQSPTHLIKTRGQQVTLRCSSQSGHNTVSWYQQALGQGPQFIFQYYREEENGRGNFPPRFSGLQFPNYSSELNVNALELDDSALYLCASSAGPVGGYGYTFGSGTRLTVV.

The V call is TRBV18, the J call TRBJ2-1; 8 nucleotides align to TRBD1. Germline V lookup: CDR1 KGHSH, CDR2 LQKENI. Trimming took 2 bases from V and 7 from J; bases not matched to a gene: 13. The CDR3 spans 17 residues. CDR3 nucleotides: TGTGCCAGCTCACCATGGCGGAAGACAGGGGTGGAAAATGAGCAGTTCTTC. This encodes CASSPWRKTGVENEQFF.

The genes are TRBV14 and TRBJ2-3; 12 positions agree with TRBD2. V lost 0 bases, J lost 0 bases, and 4 bases stayed unmatched. CDR1 SGHDN and CDR2 FVKESK come from the germline V gene. This CDR3 contains 18 residues. The CDR3 is CASSQESLAGGSTDTQYF. CDR3 in DNA: TGTGCCAGCAGCCAAGAGTCACTAGCGGGGGGAAGCACAGATACGCAGTATTTT.

The chain uses TRBV7-9 and TRBJ1-2, with D hard to call. Trimming removed 1 base from V and 8 bases from J, with 14 bases in between. The CDR3 consists of 14 residues. From germline, CDR1 is SEHNR and CDR2 FQNEAQ (reference sequence). The CDR3 loop is CASSLEITVNGYTF. The CDR3 DNA sequence: TGTGCCAGCAGCTTAGAAATAACAGTTAACGGCTACACCTTC.